The rows below give T cell receptor beta chains drawn from one sample of a study of blood T cell repertoires in COVID-19. Some clones are missing from TCRdb's copy, which holds only in-frame ones; the method was immunoSEQ multiplex PCR. The sample has roughly 75,000 clones, approximately 80% seen once; the top ten hold roughly 28%. The sample consisted of peripheral blood. The source is a man in his 70s with acute or convalescent COVID-19. Each CDR3 is given with its conserved first and last residue. A D gene is named only where the DNA matches it firmly. A clone size is listed for some rows: how often the clone was seen (once, few, many), or a class if it is expanded.

V: TRBV10-3
J: TRBJ1-2
D: TRBD1
length: 12
size: -
CDR3: CAISQGTVGYTF
DNA: TGTGCCATCAGCCAGGGGACAGTGGGCTACACCTTC

V: TRBV23-1
J: TRBJ2-7
D: -
length: 16
size: once
CDR3: CARGAGEPESSYEQYF
DNA: TGCGCCAGGGGGGCAGGAGAGCCCGAAAGCTCCTACGAGCAGTACTTC

V: TRBV2
J: TRBJ2-7
D: TRBD1
length: 14
size: -
CDR3: CASRPGTGYYEQYF
DNA: TGTGCCAGCAGGCCCGGGACAGGGTATTACGAGCAGTACTTC

V: TRBV6-2/TRBV6-3
J: TRBJ2-1
D: TRBD2
length: 16
size: -
CDR3: CASSRRVSGRSHEQFF
DNA: TGTGCCAGCAGCCGCCGGGTTAGCGGGAGGTCCCATGAGCAGTTCTTC

V: TRBV24-1
J: TRBJ2-1
D: TRBD1
length: 14
size: -
CDR3: CATRGQGIYNEQFF
DNA: TGTGCCACCAGAGGACAGGGGATTTACAATGAGCAGTTCTTC

V: TRBV6-5
J: TRBJ2-1
D: -
length: 12
size: -
CDR3: CASSPPGNEQFF
DNA: TGTGCCAGCAGCCCCCCCGGCAATGAGCAGTTCTTC

V: TRBV7-8
J: TRBJ2-7
D: -
length: 14
size: -
CDR3: CASSSLSGAYEQYF
DNA: TGTGCCAGCAGCTCCTTATCGGGTGCCTACGAGCAGTACTTC

V: TRBV6-5
J: TRBJ2-1
D: TRBD1
length: 16
size: -
CDR3: CASSSDRGVSYNEQFF
DNA: TGTGCCAGCAGTTCCGACAGGGGGGTCTCCTACAATGAGCAGTTCTTC

V: TRBV9
J: TRBJ1-2
D: -
length: 13
size: -
CDR3: CASSVLGEGGYTF
DNA: TGTGCCAGCAGCGTGTTAGGGGAAGGGGGCTACACCTTC

V: TRBV9
J: TRBJ2-1
D: TRBD2
length: 18
size: -
CDR3: CASSFGTSGRALGNEQFF
DNA: TGTGCCAGCAGCTTCGGGACTAGCGGGAGGGCCCTGGGCAATGAGCAGTTCTTC

V: TRBV5-4
J: TRBJ2-5
D: -
length: 14
size: -
CDR3: CASSPATREETQYF
DNA: TGTGCCAGCAGCCCGGCTACTAGGGAAGAGACCCAGTACTTC

V: TRBV3-1/TRBV3-2
J: TRBJ2-1
D: -
length: 15
size: -
CDR3: CASSPRLSSYNEQFF
DNA: TGTGCCAGCAGCCCCCGATTGAGCTCCTACAATGAGCAGTTCTTC

V: TRBV5-4
J: TRBJ2-3
D: -
length: 17
size: -
CDR3: CASSLGGGLAGTDTQYF
DNA: TGTGCCAGCAGCTTGGGGGGGGGCCTAGCGGGCACAGATACGCAGTATTTT

V: TRBV5-4
J: TRBJ2-1
D: -
length: 14
size: -
CDR3: CASSLSRAQNEQFF
DNA: TGTGCCAGCAGCTTGTCGCGGGCCCAAAATGAGCAGTTCTTC

V: TRBV24-1
J: TRBJ2-3
D: -
length: 15
size: -
CDR3: CATTEGGKGENTQYF
DNA: TGTGCCACCACCGAGGGTGGGAAGGGGGAGAATACGCAGTATTTT

V: TRBV11-3
J: TRBJ1-1
D: TRBD1
length: 13
size: -
CDR3: CASSRDRESEAFF
DNA: TGTGCCAGCAGCCGGGACAGGGAATCTGAAGCTTTCTTT

V: TRBV28
J: TRBJ2-5
D: TRBD1
length: 14
size: few
CDR3: CASSLRGGAETQYF
DNA: TGTGCCAGCAGTTTAAGAGGGGGCGCGGAGACCCAGTACTTC